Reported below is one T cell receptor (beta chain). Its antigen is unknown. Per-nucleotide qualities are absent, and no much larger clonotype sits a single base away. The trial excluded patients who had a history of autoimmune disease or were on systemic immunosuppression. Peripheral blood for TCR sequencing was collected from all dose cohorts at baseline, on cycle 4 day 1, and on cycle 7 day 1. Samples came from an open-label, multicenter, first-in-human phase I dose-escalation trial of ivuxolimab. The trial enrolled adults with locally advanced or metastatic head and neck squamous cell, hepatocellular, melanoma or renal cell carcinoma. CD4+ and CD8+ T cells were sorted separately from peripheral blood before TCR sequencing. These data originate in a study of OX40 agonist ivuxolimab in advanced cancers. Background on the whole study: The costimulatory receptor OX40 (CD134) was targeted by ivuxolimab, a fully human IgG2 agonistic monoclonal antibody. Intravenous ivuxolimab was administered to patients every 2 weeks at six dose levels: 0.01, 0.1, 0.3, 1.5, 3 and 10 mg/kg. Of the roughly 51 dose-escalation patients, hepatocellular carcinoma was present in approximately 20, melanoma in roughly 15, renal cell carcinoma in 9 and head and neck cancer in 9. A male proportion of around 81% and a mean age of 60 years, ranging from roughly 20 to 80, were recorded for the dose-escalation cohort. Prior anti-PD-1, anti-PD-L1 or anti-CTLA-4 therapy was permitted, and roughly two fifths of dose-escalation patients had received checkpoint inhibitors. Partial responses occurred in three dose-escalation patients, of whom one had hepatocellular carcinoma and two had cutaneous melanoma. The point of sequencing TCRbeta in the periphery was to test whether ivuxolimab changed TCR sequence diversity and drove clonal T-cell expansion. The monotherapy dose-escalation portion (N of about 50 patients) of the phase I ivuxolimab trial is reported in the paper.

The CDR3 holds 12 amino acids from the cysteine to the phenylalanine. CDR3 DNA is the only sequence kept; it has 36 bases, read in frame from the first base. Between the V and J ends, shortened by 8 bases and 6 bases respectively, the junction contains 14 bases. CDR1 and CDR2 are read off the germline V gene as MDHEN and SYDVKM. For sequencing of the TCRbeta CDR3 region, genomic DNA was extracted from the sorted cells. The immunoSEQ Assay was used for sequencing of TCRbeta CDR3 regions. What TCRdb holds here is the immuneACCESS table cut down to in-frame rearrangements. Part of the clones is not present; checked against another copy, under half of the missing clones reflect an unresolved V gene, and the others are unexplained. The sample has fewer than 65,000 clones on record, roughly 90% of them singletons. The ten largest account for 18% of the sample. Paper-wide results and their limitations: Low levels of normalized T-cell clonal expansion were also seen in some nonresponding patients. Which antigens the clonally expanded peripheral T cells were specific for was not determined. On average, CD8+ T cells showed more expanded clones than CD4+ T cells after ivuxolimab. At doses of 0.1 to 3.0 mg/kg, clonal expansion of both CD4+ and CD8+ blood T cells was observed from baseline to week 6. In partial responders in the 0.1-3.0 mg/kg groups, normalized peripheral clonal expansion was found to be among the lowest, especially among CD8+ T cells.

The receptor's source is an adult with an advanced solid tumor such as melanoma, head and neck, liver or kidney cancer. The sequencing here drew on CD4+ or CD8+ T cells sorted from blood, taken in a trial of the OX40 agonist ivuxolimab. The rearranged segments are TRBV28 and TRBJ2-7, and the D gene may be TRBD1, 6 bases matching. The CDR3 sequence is CASGTGPAEQYF. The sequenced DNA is TGTGCCAGCGGCACAGGGCCCGCCGAGCAGTACTTC.